This T cell receptor (beta chain) was documented in a study of cytomegalovirus exposure and HLA in healthy donors (dated by TCRdb to 2016 to 2017). Background on the whole study: An earlier analysis of 587 of the donors reported about 280 Gb of sequence data and 95 million to 120 million unique TCR beta sequences obtained from about 170 million T cells. Typing coverage differed by locus: A, B, C, DRB1 and DQB1 were typed in about 620-630 donors, DQA1 in about 550, DPA1 in around 600, and DPB1 in 400 to 490. The study was designed to test whether signatures of past pathogen exposure could be identified by cataloging public T cell receptors. Donor age, sex, ethnicity and CMV serostatus were compiled alongside the repertoire data. Genome-wide SNP genotypes for about 65% of the 666 donors were used in a later genetic analysis, which treated that subset as a discovery cohort. Roughly 300 gigabases of sequencing data and 78 million or so unique TCR sequences were included in an early release covering about 700 HLA-typed donors. The study combined high-throughput TCR immunosequencing, statistical association of individual TCRs with disease status, and machine learning to predict cytomegalovirus infection status. Rather than drawing on any new phenotypic data, the later analysis identified candidate immune exposures from TCR beta sequences and the way those sequences occurred across donors. The T cell repertoires of 666 subjects were profiled by immunosequencing and related to cytomegalovirus serostatus. A separate validation cohort of roughly 110 different subjects was used in addition to the roughly 700-subject first cohort. HLA typing covered class I and class II loci at four-digit resolution. In a later analysis, previously published TCR beta repertoires from several hundred donors were re-analyzed and high-resolution HLA genotyping was added so that TCR occurrence patterns could be studied. Among 300 to 500 genotyped donors of the cohort, an average of around 250,000 unique TCR beta nucleotide sequences was sequenced per donor, of which about 19% were non-productive. Every discovery cohort repertoire had been produced on one sequencing platform. Because of strong linkage in the cohort, 4 to 6 DR-DQ haplotypes were treated as single units for association and clustering. An earlier analysis of approximately 640 of the donors applied high-throughput TCR beta sequencing to assess whether each TCR beta V gene segment acted as functional or pseudogenic. Of the 398 genotyped donors, around 81% fell in the genetic ancestry cluster associated with self-reported Caucasian donors. General study outcomes and caveats: In this cohort, only TCR beta chains were sequenced, and detectable features were limited by the absence of alpha or paired-chain data. According to a later genetic analysis, donors in an Asian-associated ancestry cluster had fewer N-insertions in productive TCRs than the roughly 660-donor mean. According to a later analysis, most CMV-associated TCR beta chains appeared to be HLA-restricted, and the HLA associations seemed to be driven largely by CMV exposure. Most TCR sequences were observed very rarely across donors, whereas some public TCRs were present in many individuals. Presence/absence analyses assumed roughly uniform sequencing depth across donors, an assumption that may not hold. According to a later analysis, parvovirus B19, influenza, CMV and Epstein-Barr virus appeared linked to several top co-occurrence clusters. It was suggested by the authors that the approach could potentially be generalized to other disease states and immunological phenotypes. In a later analysis, HLA-associated TCR beta chains showed more clonal expansion and lower generation probabilities than non-associated chains that were equally common. The classifier was reported to diagnose cytomegalovirus status with high specificity and sensitivity in both the original cohort and the validation cohort. In the study, approximately 150 TCR beta chains were listed as associated with cytomegalovirus. A later analysis found that TCR association rates varied across HLA loci, with DRB1 alleles showing the most associated TCRs and HLA-C alleles the fewest. At a false discovery rate of 0.05, a later analysis linked approximately 18,000 TCR beta sequences to specific HLA alleles. Some IMGT-functional V segments, including TRBV6-2 and TRBV6-3, could not be told apart with the 87-base-pair reads, so those segments were excluded. A few of the identified cytomegalovirus-associated TCR beta chains were confirmed in vitro to be specific for cytomegalovirus antigens. Because HLA typing was missing for some donors at each locus, association tests included only the typed subset. A cluster of highly shared sequence variants was judged likely to represent a technical artifact of the sequencing pipeline. In an earlier analysis of fewer than 700 of the donors, most TCR beta V segments appeared in productive rearrangements about 87% or about 30% of the time, broadly matching IMGT annotations. The earlier analysis of 587 of the donors excluded seventeen rarely observed V segments, including chromosome 9 orphons, because counts were too low. When HLA alleles, especially DR and DQ, strongly co-occurred, attributing TCR associations to individual alleles was difficult. A further reported finding was that TCR beta sequences accurately predicted the HLA-A and HLA-B alleles for most subjects in the first cohort. A later genetic analysis associated a missense DCLRE1C variant with V-gene and J-gene trimming of TCR beta chains, and an independent cohort replicated the association. Linkage disequilibrium might explain the correlated functional status among segregating V segments, but an unknown experimental factor could not be excluded. CMV serostatus was the only immune exposure information available for the cohort.

There are 14 amino acids in the CDR3, from cysteine to phenylalanine inclusive. The DNA shown is the 42-base CDR3, in frame from base 1. CDR1 and CDR2, per the germline V gene (reference sequence), are MNHNY and SVGAGI. Relative to germline, V is 6 bases shorter and J is 1 base shorter, with 12 bases between their ends. Library preparation was by the immunoSEQ multiplex PCR assay. For the multiplex PCR, a mixture combining 60 forward primers for TCR Vbeta segments and 13 reverse primers for TCR Jbeta segments was used. Amplification of the CDR3 region of rearranged TCR beta genes was performed with a multiplex PCR assay on genomic DNA. On the Illumina HiSeq System, the amplified TCR beta libraries were sequenced as 87-base-pair reads. From the authors' description of their analysis: Across the 700 or so repertoires, a later analysis counted 78 million or so unique TCR beta chains, some 11 million of which were shared by at least two donors. A nearest-neighbor algorithm error-corrected the raw reads and collapsed the reads into unique sequences, merging closely related sequences to remove PCR and sequencing errors. V, D and J gene segments were assigned by aligning CDR3 sequences to IMGT reference sequences. For a sequence to be retained, a match of at least six nucleotides to both a V gene segment and a J gene segment was required. A rearrangement was called productive if the CDR3 had no stop codons and remained in frame with V and J, and every other rearrangement was called non-productive. Following IMGT convention, CDR3 was defined as the stretch from the second conserved V-encoded cysteine up to the conserved J-encoded phenylalanine. In an earlier analysis of 587 of the donors, sequences lacking an unambiguous match to a single V gene segment were excluded. An earlier analysis of 587 of the donors called V segments functional above 56.7% productive rearrangements and segregating when the between-donor standard deviation exceeded 5%. To diagnose cytomegalovirus status from the catalog of TCR beta chain sequences, a statistical classification framework was built. A later analysis assigned V and J genes by comparing TCR nucleotide sequences with IMGT/GENE-DB human TR gene sequences. A later analysis assigned CDR3 sequences and most-parsimonious VDJ recombination scenarios with the TCRdist pipeline. In a later analysis, each TCR beta chain was defined by its CDR3 amino acid sequence together with its V-gene family, and reads without a unique V-gene family were excluded. To address suspected cross-contamination and a sequencing artifact, a later analysis removed several hundred highly shared, low-generation-probability nucleotide sequences. A later analysis calculated a clonal expansion index for each public chain from normalized within-repertoire ranks of inferred template counts. A later analysis computed generation probabilities with a VDJ recombination model fitted to out-of-frame rearrangements, and checked the results against IGoR. In a later analysis, TCR-TCR, TCR-HLA and TCR-CMV co-occurrence was scored with hypergeometric tests, and a repertoire-size bias correction was applied to TCR pairs. To estimate false discovery rates, a later analysis permuted the HLA or CMV assignments 20 times. A later analysis grouped co-occurring TCRs with DBSCAN, adding TCRdist sequence similarity when clustering within HLA-allele-positive subsets. Repertoires with fewer than 30,000 or more than 120,000 public chains were left out of co-occurrence clustering, as were a few repertoires with anomalous nucleotide sharing. Here the immuneACCESS table is served through TCRdb, limited to in-frame sequences with V and J called. Missing clones are a known gap in these copies; in checked studies unresolved V genes cover under half, and the rest lacks a known reason. The V and J calls and clone size come from that table; D and trimming were worked out from the DNA. The sample table contains about 68,000 clones; only one count was recorded for about 81% of them. The ten largest clones capture about 6.5% of the sample.

With respect to this clone: Its target antigen remains unknown. Per-nucleotide qualities are absent, and no much larger clonotype sits a single base away.

The cohort comprised some 730 healthy bone marrow donors. All cohort members were sampled while nominally healthy, although unrecorded immune exposures were likely present. CMV serostatus was recorded as positive for about 300 and negative for about half of the 666 cohort members, whereas no CMV serostatus was recorded for the donor in question. A peripheral blood sample was provided by each donor, and peripheral blood mononuclear cells were used for TCR beta sequencing. Genomic DNA was extracted from the blood cell samples with the Qiagen DNeasy Blood Extraction Kit. The receptor chain draws on TRBV6-6 and TRBJ1-2; the D gene is perhaps TRBD1, from 5 matching bases. The specimen sequenced was PBMCs. The sequence was collected from a human donor in good health. The CDR3 loop reads CASRLRDFNYGYTF. The base sequence is TGTGCCAGCAGGCTCCGGGACTTTAACTATGGCTACACCTTC.